Presented here are 27 T cell receptor beta chains from one specimen sequenced in a study of blood T cells in healthy people across ages. Together with a sample-barcoded 5' primer, a J-beta primer mix was included in a second PCR lasting about 7 to 11 cycles. One entry per CDR3 protein results from TCRdb running MiXCR on the 5' RACE reads. Of some 1,500,000 distinct CDR3 sequences listed, around 40% are singletons. Sequencing was performed on blood. The receptors derive from a woman younger than 30 in good health.

J is TRBJ1-4 and V is TRBV27; D is unresolved. Germline CDR1 and CDR2: MNHEY and SMNVEV (reference sequence). Between the trimmed V and J ends, which lost 1 base and 8 bases, there was a span of 8 bases. The CDR3 extends over 13 amino acids. CDR3: CASSLYVSEKLFF. The CDR3 DNA reads as TGTGCCAGCAGTTTATACGTATCGGAAAAACTGTTTTTT.

The rearrangement joins TRBV20-1 to TRBJ1-4; D possibly corresponds to TRBD1 (5 bases). The length of the CDR3 is 14 residues. V was pared by 5 bases and J by 5 bases, with 15 bases between. The germline gives CDR1 DFQATT, CDR2 SNEGSKA (reference sequence). This CDR3 reads CSAFQRGRNEKLFF. In nucleotides, the CDR3 is TGCAGTGCTTTCCAGAGGGGCAGAAATGAAAAACTGTTTTTT.

The chain uses TRBV14 and TRBJ2-1, with 7 bases fitting TRBD1. The V gene end was trimmed by 3 bases and the J gene end by 7 bases; junction bases not matched to a gene: 6. This CDR3 is built from 14 residues. The germline gives CDR1 SGHDN, CDR2 FVKESK. DNA for the CDR3: TGTGCCAGCAGCCACACAGGGGTTGGGAATGAGCAGTTCTTC. Its protein is CASSHTGVGNEQFF.

V gene TRBV12-5 combines with J gene TRBJ2-1, with D possibly TRBD2 on 6 matching bases. This CDR3 is built from 13 residues. V gave up 5 bases and J gave up 8 bases, with 13 bases separating them. Germline CDR1 is LGHNT and CDR2 is FRNRAP. DNA for the CDR3: TGTGCTAGTGGTGTGGGGACGGGGGATGAGCAGTTCTTC. This codes for CASGVGTGDEQFF.

This clonotype was observed many times. The chain joins TRBV4-1 to TRBJ2-1; D perhaps matches TRBD2 (5 bases). CDR1 is MGHRA, CDR2 YSYEKL, per germline. Trimming pared 3 bases from V and 7 bases from J, leaving 10 bases between. The CDR3 length is 13 residues. The CDR3 DNA follows: TGCGCCAGCAGCCAGATTGAGCGGAATGAGCAGTTCTTC. It translates to CASSQIERNEQFF.

V gene TRBV4-3 combines with J gene TRBJ1-3, with a weak D call TRBD1 (6 bases). With 2 bases removed from V and 3 bases from J, the gap between germline ends came to 20 bases. The CDR3 has 18 residues. Looked up from germline, CDR1 is LGHNA and CDR2 is YSLEER. The CDR3 DNA reads as TGCGCCAGCAGCCAAAGATATCTTACACAGGGAAGTGGAAACACCATATATTTT. Translating gives CASSQRYLTQGSGNTIYF.

Ten or more counts support this clonotype. The rearrangement links TRBV4-3 to TRBJ2-3; 10 bases map to TRBD2. This CDR3 has 15 residues. Germline loops: CDR1 LGHNA, CDR2 YSLEER. The V gene end was trimmed by 4 bases and the J gene end by 7 bases; junction bases not matched to a gene: 8. This chain's CDR3 is CASSRGLADPYTQYF. Here the CDR3 DNA reads TGCGCCAGCAGCCGAGGACTAGCGGATCCCTATACGCAGTATTTT.

Worth noting for this clonotype: A junction boundary mismatches the germline segment, possibly from a read error. The V and J genes are TRBV6-6 and TRBJ1-6, with a possible D match to TRBD1 (5 bases). CDR3 length equals 16 residues. CDR1 MNHNY and CDR2 SVGAGI come from the germline V gene (reference sequence). The DNA for the CDR3 is TGTGTCAGCAGTCCACGGGGGAGCTCCTATAATTCACCCCTCCACTTT. This gives the protein CVSSPRGSSYNSPLHF.

The chain carries TRBV6-6 and TRBJ1-6; TRBD1 matches 8 bases. From germline, CDR1 is MNHNY and CDR2 SVGAGI (reference sequence). The CDR3 loop spans 16 amino acids. V trimming: 2 bases; J trimming: 6 bases; junction bases outside the gene matches: 6. The CDR3 nucleotides are TGTGCCAGCAGTTACCCCCTAGGACAGGGTAATTCACCCCTCCACTTT. Protein sequence: CASSYPLGQGNSPLHF.

This clonotype was seen ten or more times. The genes are TRBV5-1 and TRBJ1-1, with 8 bases matching TRBD1. V lost 3 bases to trimming and J lost 0 bases; unmatched junction nucleotides: 4. Per the germline V gene, CDR1 is SGHRS and CDR2 is YFSETQ. This CDR3 is built from 15 residues. The CDR3, as DNA: TGCGCCAGCAGCTCAGGACAGGGCTTGAACACTGAAGCTTTCTTT. Its protein product is CASSSGQGLNTEAFF.

This chain joins TRBV29-1 and TRBJ2-3; 12 bases align to TRBD2. CDR3 length: 14 amino acids. Germline values: CDR1 SQVTM, CDR2 ANQGSEA. V was clipped by 4 bases and J by 8 bases; unmatched bases: 7. The DNA for the CDR3 is TGCAGCGTTGTAACTAGCGGGAGGAAGGGTACGCAGTATTTT. Protein product: CSVVTSGRKGTQYF.

The CDR3, as DNA: TGTGCCAGCAGCCTAGTGACAGGCTATAATTCACCCCTCCACTTT. Residues: CASSLVTGYNSPLHF. The rearrangement links TRBV7-2 to TRBJ1-6, with D possibly being TRBD1 (6 bases). The CDR3 has 15 amino acids. V lost 5 bases to trimming and J lost 3 bases, with 11 bases between them. The germline gives CDR1 SGHTA, CDR2 FQGNSA.

This clonotype was recorded once. This chain connects TRBV2 to TRBJ2-2; D is unclear. CDR1 is SNHLY and CDR2 is FYNNEI in the germline V gene. Trimming shortened V by 6 bases and J by 5 bases, and 13 bases separated the two germline ends. The CDR3 length is 14 residues. The CDR3 region has the DNA TGTGCCAGCAGGCGGTCAGAGTTTACCGGGGAGCTGTTTTTT. The encoded protein is CASRRSEFTGELFF.

The rearrangement links TRBV4-1 to TRBJ2-7; 9 nucleotides agree with TRBD1. With the DNA end fitting TRBJ2-4 better, the J assignment may be wrong. The CDR3 totals 15 residues. CDR1 and CDR2 (germline): MGHRA, YSYEKL. In DNA, the CDR3 is TGCGCCAGCAGCCATCTCCGGGACAGGGAAAACATTCAGTACTTC. As protein: CASSHLRDRENIQYF.

The gene calls are TRBV3-1 and TRBJ2-7; 7 bases fit TRBD2. Trimming took 1 base from V and 7 from J; bases not matched to a gene: 10. The CDR3 extends over 15 amino acids. Germline CDR1 is LGHDT and CDR2 is YNNKEL (reference sequence). CDR3 DNA sequence: TGTGCCAGCAGCCAAGGACTAGCAATCTACAATGAGCAGTACTTC. Protein sequence: CASSQGLAIYNEQYF.

This chain links TRBV30 with TRBJ2-1; 7 bases map to TRBD2. The CDR3 loop spans 13 amino acids. Germline-derived CDR1 and CDR2 are GTSNPN and SVGIG (reference sequence). Trimming removed 2 bases from V and 5 bases from J; junction bases left unmatched: 3. The CDR3 sequence: CAWSWTSNNEQFF. The CDR3 DNA reads TGTGCCTGGAGTTGGACTAGTAACAATGAGCAGTTCTTC.

The V and J genes are TRBV4-3 and TRBJ1-2; D possibly corresponds to TRBD1 (5 bases). Trimming took 0 bases from V and 6 from J, leaving 20 bases between them. Per germline, CDR1 LGHNA and CDR2 YSLEER. The CDR3 sequence is 17 residues long. DNA of the CDR3: TGCGCCAGCAGCCAAGATTTCGTGCTAGGGGCTACGGATGGCTACACCTTC. It yields the protein CASSQDFVLGATDGYTF.

The CDR3 sequence: CASLDRAAYGYTF. As DNA, the CDR3 is TGTGCCAGCCTAGATAGGGCGGCCTATGGCTACACCTTC. V gene TRBV6-1 combines with J gene TRBJ1-2, with D uncertain. The CDR3 totals 13 residues. With 8 bases removed from V and 4 bases from J, the gap between germline ends came to 14 bases. Germline V gene sequence: CDR1 MNHNS, CDR2 SASEGT.

This clonotype was detected a few times. The genes are TRBV4-3 and TRBJ2-3; D gene unclear. The CDR3 length is 15 residues. The V end lost 2 bases, the J end lost 6 bases, and 15 bases lay between the germline ends. Germline values: CDR1 LGHNA, CDR2 YSLEER. This CDR3 is CASSQFTYPRDTQYF. The CDR3 nucleotides are TGCGCCAGCAGCCAATTTACCTACCCTCGGGATACGCAGTATTTT.

Here the CDR3 reads CASNRGQTGGYTF. CDR3 nucleotide sequence: TGTGCCAGCAACAGGGGGCAAACCGGGGGCTACACCTTC. The rearrangement joins TRBV12-3 or TRBV12-4 to TRBJ1-2; 9 bases are a match to TRBD1. With 7 bases clipped from V and 8 bases from J, the junction kept 8 bases outside the gene matches. This CDR3 region has 13 residues.

The chain combines TRBV6-2 or TRBV6-3 with TRBJ2-1; 8 bases fit TRBD2. The CDR3 sequence is 22 residues long. Germline values: CDR1 MNHEY, CDR2 SVGEGT. J was trimmed by 1 base and V by 0 bases; bases with no gene match: 20. The CDR3 nucleotides are TGTGCCAGCAGTTACTCGATTGTCGGATCCCGCGGGGGGCGCCGATCCTACAATGAGCAGTTCTTC. Protein product: CASSYSIVGSRGGRRSYNEQFF.

The J gene is TRBJ1-2, the V gene TRBV20-1; D not certain. This CDR3 has 13 amino acids. The V end was cut by 0 bases, the J end by 8 bases, with 13 bases between. CDR1 and CDR2 (germline): DFQATT, SNEGSKA (reference sequence). CDR3 loop: CSARDYTHKGYTF. DNA of the CDR3: TGCAGTGCTAGAGATTACACGCACAAGGGCTACACCTTC.

This clonotype was seen only a few times. The chain is built from TRBV20-1 and TRBJ1-1; unclear D gene. CDR1 is DFQATT and CDR2 is SNEGSKA in the germline V gene (reference sequence). This CDR3 comprises 14 residues. Trimming removed 0 bases at V and 2 bases at J, with 10 bases between. The CDR3 bases are TGCAGTGCTAGAGATTCCAGGTTAAACACTGAAGCTTTCTTT. Translating gives CSARDSRLNTEAFF.

The chain couples TRBV20-1 to TRBJ2-7; no clear D. The ends were cut back, 3 bases at V and 0 bases at J, with 21 bases in the middle. This CDR3 contains 17 residues. CDR1 and CDR2 from the germline V gene are DFQATT and SNEGSKA (reference sequence). For the CDR3, the DNA is TGCAGTGCTAGTAGACCTCTGTGGGCGGCCTACTCCTACGAGCAGTACTTC. The encoded protein is CSASRPLWAAYSYEQYF.

V gene TRBV10-3 combines with J gene TRBJ2-5; 8 bases agree with TRBD2. Germline V lookup: CDR1 ENHRY, CDR2 SYGVKD. The CDR3 is 16 amino acids. J was trimmed by 11 bases and V by 2 bases; bases with no gene match: 16. The CDR3 loop is CAISERVAGLGDEQYF. The DNA for the CDR3 is TGTGCCATCAGTGAGCGGGTAGCGGGGCTCGGGGATGAGCAGTACTTC.

This clonotype turned up a few times. This chain uses TRBV6-2 or TRBV6-3 with TRBJ2-3; no clear D gene. Germline loops: CDR1 MNHEY, CDR2 SVGEGT. The ends were cut back, 1 base at V and 3 bases at J, with 5 bases in the middle. The length of the CDR3 is 13 residues. The CDR3 loop reads CASSYLMTDTQYF. Written as DNA, the CDR3 is TGTGCCAGCAGTTACTTGATGACAGATACGCAGTATTTT.

The chain joins TRBV2 to TRBJ2-3; D is unresolved. Germline CDR1 is SNHLY and CDR2 is FYNNEI. This CDR3 is built from 13 residues. The V and J ends lost 5 bases and 4 bases respectively, with 10 bases between them. The CDR3 loop reads CASSSVSADTQYF. The CDR3 DNA is TGTGCCAGCAGTTCCGTGTCGGCAGATACGCAGTATTTT.